Listed below are T cell receptor beta chains from one sample, sequenced in a study of tumor-infiltrating lymphocytes in oesophageal squamous cell carcinoma. MiXCR was run by TCRdb on the PCR reads, yielding one entry per CDR3 protein. This sample carries tens of thousands of distinct CDR3 sequences, approximately 35% of them seen once, and the ten largest clones take 19%. Material: esophageal tumor tissue. The receptors shown here come from a female donor with esophageal squamous cell carcinoma. Both conserved end residues are part of each CDR3. The D gene is left open where the match is weak. The size of a clone is reported for some rows only, either as once, few or many, or as a class for expanded clones.

D gene | clone size | J gene | V gene | CDR3 DNA | CDR3 protein
NA | NA | TRBJ1-1 | TRBV9 | TGTGCCAGCAGCGTAGGTCTGATGGGGGGCGAAGCTTTCTTT | CASSVGLMGGEAFF
NA | few | TRBJ2-1 | TRBV7-8 | TGTGCCAGCAGCTTAACGGGAGTATACAATGAGCAGTTCTTC | CASSLTGVYNEQFF
TRBD1 | few | TRBJ1-5 | TRBV5-6 | TGTGCCAACAGCTTGAATGACAGGGGCAATCAGCCCCAGCATTTT | CANSLNDRGNQPQHF
TRBD1 | many | TRBJ1-2 | TRBV28 | TGTGCCAGCAGTTTATTTGGGGACAGCTATGGCTACACCTTC | CASSLFGDSYGYTF
NA | many | TRBJ1-4 | TRBV6-6 | TGTGCCAGCAGTTACGAGAAGCCAGAGAATGAAAAACTGTTTTTT | CASSYEKPENEKLFF
NA | NA | TRBJ1-1 | TRBV6-6 | TGTGCCAGCGGGTGGGGTAGCACTGAAGCTTTCTTT | CASGWGSTEAFF
NA | few | TRBJ1-2 | TRBV5-1 | TGCGCCAGCAGCACCAACAGGGAGGACTACACCTTC | CASSTNREDYTF
NA | many | TRBJ2-7 | TRBV5-6 | TGTGCCAGCAGCCTATCTAGGGTCTACGTCTACGAGCAGTACTTC | CASSLSRVYVYEQYF
NA | many | TRBJ1-4 | TRBV28 | TGTGCCAGCAGCGTTGGGGGTTCAACTAATGAAAAACTGTTTTTT | CASSVGGSTNEKLFF
TRBD2 | NA | TRBJ2-7 | TRBV7-3 | TGTGCCAGCAGCTTAGAGCTTACTAGCGGTAAGCAGTACTTC | CASSLELTSGKQYF
TRBD1 | NA | TRBJ1-4 | TRBV7-6 | TGTGCCAGCAGCTTAACTCAGGGGGTTCGGCAAAAACTGTTTTTT | CASSLTQGVRQKLFF
TRBD2 | many | TRBJ2-3 | TRBV28 | TGTGCCAGCAGTTTCTTGAGGGAGGGCCTCGGGGATACGCAGTATTTT | CASSFLREGLGDTQYF
NA | NA | TRBJ2-1 | TRBV7-8 | TGTGCCATCAAGGGTGCGTCTCTCTCCTACAATGAGCAGTTCTTC | CAIKGASLSYNEQFF
NA | NA | TRBJ1-5 | TRBV4-1 | TGCGCCAGCAGCCAAGAGTGGGATCAGCCCCAGCATTTT | CASSQEWDQPQHF
NA | many | TRBJ2-7 | TRBV5-6 | TGTGCCAGCAACGAAGGACAGACCTACGAGCAGTACTTC | CASNEGQTYEQYF
NA | NA | TRBJ1-3 | TRBV25-1 | TGTGCCAGCAGTGGCCCCCTGTACCCAGAATCGGAATTGACCTGCTCTGGAAACACCATATATTTT | CASSGPLYPESELTCSGNTIYF
TRBD2 | few | TRBJ2-3 | TRBV20-1 | TGCAGTGCCCAGCGGGACGGCACAGATACGCAGTATTTT | CSAQRDGTDTQYF
TRBD1 | NA | TRBJ2-7 | TRBV6-1 | TGTGCCAGCGCCGGGACAGGGGGCGGCTACGAGCAGTACTTC | CASAGTGGGYEQYF